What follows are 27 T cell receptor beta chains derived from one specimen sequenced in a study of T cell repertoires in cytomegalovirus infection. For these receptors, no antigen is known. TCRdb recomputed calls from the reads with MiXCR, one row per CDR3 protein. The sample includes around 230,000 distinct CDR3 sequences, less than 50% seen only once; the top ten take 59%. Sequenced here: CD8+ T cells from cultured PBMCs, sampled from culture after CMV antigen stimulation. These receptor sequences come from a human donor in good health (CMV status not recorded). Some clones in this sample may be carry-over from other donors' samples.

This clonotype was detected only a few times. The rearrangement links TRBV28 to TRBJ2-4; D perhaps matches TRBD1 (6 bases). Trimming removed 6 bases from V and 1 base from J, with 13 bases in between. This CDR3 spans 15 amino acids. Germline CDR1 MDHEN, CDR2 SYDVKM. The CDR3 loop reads CASRGDNLAKNIQYF. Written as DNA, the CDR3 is TGTGCCAGCAGAGGGGACAACCTGGCCAAAAACATTCAGTACTTC.

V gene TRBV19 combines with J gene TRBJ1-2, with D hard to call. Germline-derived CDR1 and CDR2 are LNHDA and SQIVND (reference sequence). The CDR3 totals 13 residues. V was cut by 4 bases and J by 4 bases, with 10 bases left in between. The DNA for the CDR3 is TGTGCCAGTAGTACAAAGGGTCGCTATGGCTACACCTTC. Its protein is CASSTKGRYGYTF.

This CDR3 reads CASSYSIGESSYEQYF. The DNA of the CDR3 is TGTGCCAGCAGTTACAGTATCGGGGAGAGCTCCTACGAGCAGTACTTC. This chain joins TRBV6-2 or TRBV6-3 and TRBJ2-7, with D possibly being TRBD2 (5 bases). The V end was cut by 2 bases, the J end by 0 bases, with 14 bases between. The CDR3 has 16 residues. Germline CDR1 reads MNHEY; CDR2 reads SVGEGT.

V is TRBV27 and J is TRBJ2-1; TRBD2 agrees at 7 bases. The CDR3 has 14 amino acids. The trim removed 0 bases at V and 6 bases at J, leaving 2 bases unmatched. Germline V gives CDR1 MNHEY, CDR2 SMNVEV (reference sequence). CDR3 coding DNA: TGTGCCAGCAGTTTATCGGGGGGGTTCAATGAGCAGTTCTTC. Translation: CASSLSGGFNEQFF.

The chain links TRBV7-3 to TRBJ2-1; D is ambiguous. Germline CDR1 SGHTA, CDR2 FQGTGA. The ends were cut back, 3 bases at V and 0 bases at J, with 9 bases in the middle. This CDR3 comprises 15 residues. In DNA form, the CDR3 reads TGTGCCAGCAGCTTTTCATTAGGCTCCTACAATGAGCAGTTCTTC. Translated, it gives CASSFSLGSYNEQFF.

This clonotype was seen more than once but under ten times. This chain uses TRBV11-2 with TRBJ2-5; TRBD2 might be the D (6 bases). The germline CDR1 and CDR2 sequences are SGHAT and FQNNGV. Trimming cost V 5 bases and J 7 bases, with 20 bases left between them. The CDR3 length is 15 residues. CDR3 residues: CASSPRGGMGVTQYF. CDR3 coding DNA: TGTGCCAGCAGCCCCCGAGGAGGGATGGGAGTGACCCAGTACTTC.

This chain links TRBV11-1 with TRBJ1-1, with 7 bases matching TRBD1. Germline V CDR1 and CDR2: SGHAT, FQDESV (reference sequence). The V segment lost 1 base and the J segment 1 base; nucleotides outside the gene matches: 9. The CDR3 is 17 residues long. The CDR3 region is CASSLGRTGAGNTEAFF. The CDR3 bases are TGTGCCAGCAGCTTAGGCCGTACAGGGGCAGGGAACACTGAAGCTTTCTTT.

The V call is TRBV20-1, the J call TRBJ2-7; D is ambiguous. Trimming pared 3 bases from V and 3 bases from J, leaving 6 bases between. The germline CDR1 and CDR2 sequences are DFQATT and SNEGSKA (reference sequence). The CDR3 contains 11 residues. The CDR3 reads CSASWNYEQYF. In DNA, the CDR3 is TGCAGTGCTAGTTGGAACTACGAGCAGTACTTC.

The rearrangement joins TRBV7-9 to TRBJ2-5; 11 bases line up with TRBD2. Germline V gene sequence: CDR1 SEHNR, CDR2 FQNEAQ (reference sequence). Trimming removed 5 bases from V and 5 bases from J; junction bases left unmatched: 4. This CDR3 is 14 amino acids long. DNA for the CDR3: TGTGCCAGCAGCGCCCTAGCGGGGGGCGAGACCCAGTACTTC. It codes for CASSALAGGETQYF.

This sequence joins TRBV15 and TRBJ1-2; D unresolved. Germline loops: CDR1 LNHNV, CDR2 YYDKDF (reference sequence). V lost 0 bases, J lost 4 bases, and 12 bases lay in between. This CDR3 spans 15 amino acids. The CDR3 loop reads CATSRDKGIPYGYTF. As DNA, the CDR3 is TGTGCCACCAGCAGAGATAAAGGGATCCCCTATGGCTACACCTTC. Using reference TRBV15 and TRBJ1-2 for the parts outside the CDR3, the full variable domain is DAMVIQNPRYQVTQFGKPVTLSCSQTLNHNVMYWYQQKSSQAPKLLFHYYDKDFNNEADTPDNFQSRRPNTSFCFLDIRSPGLGDTAMYLCATSRDKGIPYGYTFGSGTRLTVV.

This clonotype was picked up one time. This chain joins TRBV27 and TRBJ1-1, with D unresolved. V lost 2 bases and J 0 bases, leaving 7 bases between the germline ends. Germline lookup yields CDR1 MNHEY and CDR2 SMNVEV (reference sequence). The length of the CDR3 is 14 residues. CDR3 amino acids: CASSLLGLNTEAFF. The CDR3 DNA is TGTGCCAGCAGTTTACTCGGCTTGAACACTGAAGCTTTCTTT.

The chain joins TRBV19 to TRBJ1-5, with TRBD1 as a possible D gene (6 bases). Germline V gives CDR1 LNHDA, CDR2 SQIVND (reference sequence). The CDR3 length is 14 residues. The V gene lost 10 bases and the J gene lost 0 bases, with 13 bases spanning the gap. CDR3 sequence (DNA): TGTGCCACCCAGGGGTCCTATAGCAATCAGCCCCAGCATTTT. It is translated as CATQGSYSNQPQHF.

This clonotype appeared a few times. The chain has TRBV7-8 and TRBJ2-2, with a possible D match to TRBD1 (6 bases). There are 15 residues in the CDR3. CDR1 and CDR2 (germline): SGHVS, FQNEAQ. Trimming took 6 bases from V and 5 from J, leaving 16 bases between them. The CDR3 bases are TGTGCCAGCAGTTTACAGGGATTCGGAACCGGGGAGCTGTTTTTT. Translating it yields CASSLQGFGTGELFF.

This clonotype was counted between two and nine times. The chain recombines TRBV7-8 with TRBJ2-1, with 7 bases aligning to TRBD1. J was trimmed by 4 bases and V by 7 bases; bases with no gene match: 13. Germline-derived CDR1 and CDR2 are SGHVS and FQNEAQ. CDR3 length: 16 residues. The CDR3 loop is CASKQGRRGLYNEQFF. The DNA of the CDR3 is TGTGCCAGCAAACAGGGGCGCCGAGGGCTATACAATGAGCAGTTCTTC.

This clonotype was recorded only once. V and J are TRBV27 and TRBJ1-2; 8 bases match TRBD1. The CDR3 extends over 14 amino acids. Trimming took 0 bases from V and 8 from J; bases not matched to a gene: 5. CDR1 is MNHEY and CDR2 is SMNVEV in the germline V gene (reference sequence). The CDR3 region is CASSLSGRGRGYTF. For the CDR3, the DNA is TGTGCCAGCAGTTTATCGGGCAGGGGGCGGGGCTACACCTTC.

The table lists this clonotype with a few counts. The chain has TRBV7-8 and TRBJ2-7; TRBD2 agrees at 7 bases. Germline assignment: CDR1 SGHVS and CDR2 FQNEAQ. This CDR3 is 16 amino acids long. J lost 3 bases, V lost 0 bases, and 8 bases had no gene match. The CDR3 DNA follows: TGTGCCAGCAGCTTAGCAGGTAGCGGGTCCTTCTACGAGCAGTACTTC. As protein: CASSLAGSGSFYEQYF.

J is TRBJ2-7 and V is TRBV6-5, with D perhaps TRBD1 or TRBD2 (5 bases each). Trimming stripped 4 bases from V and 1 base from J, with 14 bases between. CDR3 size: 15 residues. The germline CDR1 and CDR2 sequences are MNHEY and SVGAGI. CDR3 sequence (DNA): TGTGCCAGCAGTTTGGGACCTAGCCTTTCCTACGAGCAGTACTTC. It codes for CASSLGPSLSYEQYF.

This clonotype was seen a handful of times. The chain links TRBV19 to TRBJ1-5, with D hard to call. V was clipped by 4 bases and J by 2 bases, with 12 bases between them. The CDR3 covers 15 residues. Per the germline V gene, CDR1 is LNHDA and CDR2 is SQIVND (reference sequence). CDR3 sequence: CASSKDREGNQPQHF. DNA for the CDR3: TGTGCCAGTAGTAAGGATAGGGAGGGCAATCAGCCCCAGCATTTT.

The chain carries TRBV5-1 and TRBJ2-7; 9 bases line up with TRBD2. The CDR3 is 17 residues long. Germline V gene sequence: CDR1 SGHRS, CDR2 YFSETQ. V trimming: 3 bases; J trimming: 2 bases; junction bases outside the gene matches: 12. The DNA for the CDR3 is TGCGCCAGCAGCTCAGTTAGGGGACTAGCAGAACCCTACGAGCAGTACTTC. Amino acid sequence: CASSSVRGLAEPYEQYF.

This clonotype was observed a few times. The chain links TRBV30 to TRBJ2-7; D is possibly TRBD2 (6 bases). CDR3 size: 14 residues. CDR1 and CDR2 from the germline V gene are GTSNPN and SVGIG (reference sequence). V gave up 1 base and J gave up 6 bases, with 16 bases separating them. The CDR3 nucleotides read TGTGCCTGGAGTGGGGGCGGGGCCCCGGTCGAGCAGTACTTC. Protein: CAWSGGGAPVEQYF.

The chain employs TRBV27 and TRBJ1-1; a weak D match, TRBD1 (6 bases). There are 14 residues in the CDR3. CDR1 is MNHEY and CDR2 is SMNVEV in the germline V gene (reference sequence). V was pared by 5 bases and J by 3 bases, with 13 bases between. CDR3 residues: CASSKGGFYTEAFF. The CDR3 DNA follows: TGTGCCAGCAGTAAAGGGGGGTTTTACACTGAAGCTTTCTTT.

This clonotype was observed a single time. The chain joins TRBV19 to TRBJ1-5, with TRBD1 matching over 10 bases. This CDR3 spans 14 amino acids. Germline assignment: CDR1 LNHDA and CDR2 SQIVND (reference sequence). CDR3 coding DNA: TGTAGGACTTTCGGACAGGGGGAGTATCAGCCCCAGCATTTT. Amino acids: CRTFGQGEYQPQHF.

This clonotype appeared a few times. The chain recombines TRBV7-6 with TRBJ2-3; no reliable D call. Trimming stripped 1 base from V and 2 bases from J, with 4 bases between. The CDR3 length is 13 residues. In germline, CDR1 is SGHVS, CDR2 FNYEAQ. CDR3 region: CASSLDYTDTQYF. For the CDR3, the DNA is TGTGCCAGCAGCTTAGACTACACAGATACGCAGTATTTT.

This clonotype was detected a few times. The CDR3 coding sequence is TGTGCCAGCAGCTTACGCTACAGTCGCTACGAGCAGTACTTC. Amino acids: CASSLRYSRYEQYF. The rearrangement joins TRBV7-6 to TRBJ2-7; D is unclear. This CDR3 is built from 14 residues. Germline CDR1 SGHVS, CDR2 FNYEAQ. V was trimmed by 2 bases and J by 3 bases, leaving 11 bases between them.

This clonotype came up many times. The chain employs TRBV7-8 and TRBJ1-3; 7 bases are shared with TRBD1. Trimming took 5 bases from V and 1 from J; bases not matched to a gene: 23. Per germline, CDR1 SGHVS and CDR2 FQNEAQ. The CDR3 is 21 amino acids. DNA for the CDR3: TGTGCCAGCAGCCTCAGAGACCGTGGGTCAGGGGGTGGAATATCTGGAAACACCATATATTTT. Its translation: CASSLRDRGSGGGISGNTIYF.

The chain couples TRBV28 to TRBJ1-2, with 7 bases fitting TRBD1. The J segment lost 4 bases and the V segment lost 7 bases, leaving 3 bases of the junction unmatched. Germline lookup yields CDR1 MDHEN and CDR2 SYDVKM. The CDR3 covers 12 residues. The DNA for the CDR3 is TGTGCCAGCATGGGACAGATCTATGGCTACACCTTC. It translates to CASMGQIYGYTF.

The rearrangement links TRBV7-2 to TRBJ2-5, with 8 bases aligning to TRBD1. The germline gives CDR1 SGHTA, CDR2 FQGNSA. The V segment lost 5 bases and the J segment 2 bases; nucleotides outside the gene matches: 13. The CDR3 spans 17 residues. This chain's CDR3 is CASSKRTGSNPQETQYF. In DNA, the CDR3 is TGTGCCAGCAGCAAACGGACAGGGAGTAACCCTCAAGAGACCCAGTACTTC.